This TCR beta chain emerged from a study of T cell changes during pregnancy in multiple sclerosis. Only in-frame clones appear in the TCRdb table, and some are missing; sequencing was by immunoSEQ multiplex PCR. The sample contains some 97,000 clones, around 90% of which appear only once. The CDR3 runs 12 residues. CDR1 SGHTA and CDR2 FQGNSA come from the germline V gene. Trimming removed 2 bases at V and 6 bases at J, with 6 bases between. The chain employs TRBV7-2 and TRBJ2-3, with D unresolved. Source: peripheral blood, taken in the second trimester of pregnancy. This TCR was recovered from a female donor with multiple sclerosis, enrolled in a pregnancy study. The CDR3 sequence is CASSLTRDTQYF. CDR3 DNA sequence: TGTGCCAGCAGCTTAACCCGGGATACGCAGTATTTT. Looking up the rest from reference TRBV7-2 and TRBJ2-3 gives the full variable domain: GAGVSQSPSNKVTEKGKDVELRCDPISGHTALYWYRQSLGQGLEFLIYFQGNSAPDKSGLPSDRFSAERTGGSVSTLTIQRTQQEDSAVYLCASSLTRDTQYFGPGTRLTVL.